The 3 T cell receptor beta chains below were found in one sample sequenced in a study of T cell repertoires in cytomegalovirus infection. TCRdb processed the reads anew with MiXCR; each CDR3 protein has one entry. The sample records about 310,000 distinct CDR3 sequences, 15% to 20% being singletons. The sample comprised PBMCs. Every receptor here comes from a human donor in good health (CMV status not recorded). Some clones in this sample may be carry-over from other donors' samples.

This clonotype came up a few times. The rearrangement uses TRBV18 and TRBJ2-7, with D uncertain. Germline values: CDR1 KGHSH, CDR2 LQKENI. The CDR3 runs to 15 residues. Trimming removed 0 bases at V and 3 bases at J, with 12 bases between. The CDR3 DNA is TGTGCCAGCTCACCACCGGTCAAGTCGGGCTACGAGCAGTACTTC. The encoded protein is CASSPPVKSGYEQYF.

The gene calls are TRBV7-2 and TRBJ1-6, with TRBD1 as a possible D gene (6 bases). V lost 2 bases and J 6 bases, leaving 14 bases between the germline ends. The CDR3 runs 16 residues. Germline CDR1 SGHTA, CDR2 FQGNSA. CDR3 DNA: TGTGCCAGCAGCTTATCGAGTACAGGGCTTAATTCACCCCTCCACTTT. Protein product: CASSLSSTGLNSPLHF.

Many counts were recorded for this clonotype. The chain links TRBV12-3 or TRBV12-4 to TRBJ2-1; a possible D gene is TRBD2 (6 bases). The CDR3 sequence is 11 residues long. Trimming shortened V by 1 base and J by 15 bases, and 10 bases separated the two germline ends. The CDR3 loop reads CASSLGAAGFF. The DNA of the CDR3 is TGTGCCAGCAGTTTAGGCGCAGCGGGGTTCTTC.